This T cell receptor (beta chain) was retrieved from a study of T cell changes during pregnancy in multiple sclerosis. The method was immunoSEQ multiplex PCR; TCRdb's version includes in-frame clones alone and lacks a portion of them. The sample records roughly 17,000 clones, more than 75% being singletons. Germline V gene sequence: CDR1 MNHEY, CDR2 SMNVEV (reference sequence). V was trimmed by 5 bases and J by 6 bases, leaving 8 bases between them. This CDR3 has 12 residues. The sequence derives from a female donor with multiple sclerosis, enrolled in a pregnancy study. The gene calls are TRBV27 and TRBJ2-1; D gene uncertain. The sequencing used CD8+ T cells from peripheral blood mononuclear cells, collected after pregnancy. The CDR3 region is CASSIRGNEQFF. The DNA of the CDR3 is TGTGCCAGCAGTATAAGAGGCAATGAGCAGTTCTTC.